These T cell receptor beta chains were read from a single sample in a study of blood T cell repertoires in COVID-19. TCRdb's table, derived via immunoSEQ multiplex PCR, lists solely in-frame clones and lacks some. The table records hundreds of thousands of clones, about 81% of them present only once. The source material was PBMCs or T cells enriched from blood (not recorded which). Receptor source: a man aged 25 to 40 with acute COVID-19. Both conserved end residues are part of each CDR3. A row's size may be missing; if present it is once, few, many or a size class.

v_gene	j_gene	len	abundance	CDR3aa
TRBV4-2	TRBJ2-3	16	many	CASSQEVGTGADTQYF
TRBV6-2/TRBV6-3	TRBJ2-4	20	-	CASSYSTGGAAQVAKNIQYF
TRBV5-1	TRBJ1-1	14	-	CASSRDTGNTEAFF
TRBV7-9	TRBJ1-1	12	-	CASSSSAPEAFF
TRBV6-1	TRBJ2-2	17	few	CASSERAGTGTTGELFF
TRBV2	TRBJ2-1	12	-	CASSEDTREQFF
TRBV6-5	TRBJ1-2	14	-	CASSLTGQSGGYTF
TRBV12-3/TRBV12-4	TRBJ2-1	13	-	CASRSGGLNEQFF
TRBV5-1	TRBJ2-2	17	once	CASSLNPGQGSTGELFF
TRBV20-1	TRBJ2-3	17	-	CSASVGLAGPGGDTQYF
TRBV11-2	TRBJ2-1	18	-	CASSLGRHQVVSYNEQFF
TRBV6-5	TRBJ2-1	15	-	CASSYTSGGVYEQFF
TRBV5-6	TRBJ2-1	15	-	CASSLVGGIYNEQFF
TRBV28	TRBJ2-5	14	-	CASTLAPGQETQYF
TRBV19	TRBJ2-1	17	-	CASRGASGRSMDNEQFF
TRBV19	TRBJ1-5	18	-	CASSISRFPNLSNQPQHF
TRBV7-8	TRBJ1-6	15	-	CASSPTSSYNSPLHF
TRBV24-1	TRBJ1-5	15	-	CATSDRTGPHQPQHF
TRBV6-5	TRBJ1-1	15	-	CATTRDRAGDTEAFF
TRBV27	TRBJ1-1	14	once	CASSYQGVGTEAFF
TRBV28	TRBJ1-2	13	-	CASKTGGDYGYTF
TRBV7-9	TRBJ2-2	15	many	CASSSSGGNTGELFF
TRBV6-5	TRBJ1-4	15	-	CASSSLGTTNEKLFF
TRBV25-1	TRBJ1-1	15	-	CASSASLSPPTEAFF
TRBV18	TRBJ1-5	14	-	CASSEQGSNQPQHF
TRBV28	TRBJ1-4	17	once	CASSTFGRGGTNEKLFF
TRBV11-3	TRBJ1-5	13	-	CASSSLSNQPQHF
TRBV14	TRBJ1-1	18	few	CASSHALIGQGTNTEAFF
TRBV6-5	TRBJ2-3	14	-	CASSRRTSTDTQYF
TRBV18	TRBJ1-6	14	-	CASSEDRFNSPLHF
TRBV28	TRBJ1-5	11	-	CASSIGQPQHF
TRBV28	TRBJ1-4	15	-	CASSFYSATNEKLFF
TRBV6-5	TRBJ1-2	13	once	CASQGQTNYGYTF
TRBV14	TRBJ2-3	15	-	CASSRAGTSGYTQYF
TRBV20-1	TRBJ2-3	11	-	CSARETGAQYF
TRBV19	TRBJ1-4	13	-	CASSYRSTEKLFF
TRBV5-4	TRBJ2-1	15	-	CASSNDRLADNEQFF
TRBV11-2	TRBJ2-2	16	-	CASSRPGLASPGELFF
TRBV7-8	TRBJ2-1	13	-	CASRDFSYNEQFF
TRBV18	TRBJ1-1	16	once	CASSPNRDMGNTEAFF
TRBV18	TRBJ1-1	13	-	CASSPSQNTEAFF
TRBV28	TRBJ2-1	18	-	CASSHWTGTGGIYNEQFF
TRBV5-1	TRBJ2-3	15	-	CASSLSGQGSDTQYF
TRBV29-1	TRBJ1-2	13	-	CSVETQGEHGYTF
TRBV28	TRBJ2-2	14	-	CASSFFGSTGELFF
TRBV28	TRBJ1-4	14	-	CASSSQGAWEKLFF
TRBV19	TRBJ1-1	14	-	CASSPTGWATEAFF